This record covers a single TCR beta chain. Its specificity is unknown. The sample comes from a study of T cell repertoires in ileal Crohn's disease. Study in general: Operated complications were stricturing disease (approximately 61%) and penetrating disease (about 39%).

Sequencing used immunoSEQ multiplex PCR; TCRdb keeps in-frame clones, though not all of them. The data show 25,000 to 35,000 clones, roughly 81% seen once. Adults with ileal or ileocolonic Crohn's disease and an indication for resection were eligible. Study-wide results and caveats: Compared with non-smokers, active smokers at surgery showed more clonal expansions.

The CDR3 has 14 amino acids. V was pared by 0 bases and J by 2 bases, with 7 bases between. Germline CDR1 reads SGHAT; CDR2 reads FQNNGV. Source material: ileal tissue. This receptor was taken from an adult with Crohn's disease. The rearrangement links TRBV11-2 to TRBJ1-2, with unresolved D. The CDR3 DNA is TGTGCCAGCAGCTTAGATCGTGTGAACTATGGCTACACCTTC. This translates into CASSLDRVNYGYTF.